Each of the 2 T cell receptor beta chains below was sequenced from the same sample in a study of early T cells in non-severe SARS-CoV-2 infection (dated by TCRdb to the early 2020s). Library preparation employed 5' RACE. TCRdb records NextSeq 500 as the sequencer. The raw public data were reprocessed by TCRdb itself: fastp quality trimming at Q25, MiXCR clonotype calling, in-frame beta chains only. CDR3 protein sequences are deduplicated, and each keeps its most common genes and DNA. The table for this sample lists about 49,000 distinct CDR3 sequences; roughly 4.5% of them were counted only once. Around 6% of the sample goes to the ten largest clones. The sequencing input was whole blood. The receptors originated from an adult who was a healthcare worker with PCR-confirmed SARS-CoV-2 infection or an uninfected control (not recorded which).

This clonotype occurred a few times. The genes are TRBV4-3 and TRBJ2-7; 9 bases align to TRBD2. Germline trimming cut 1 base from V and 6 bases from J; bases unmatched to any gene: 7. Germline values: CDR1 LGHNA, CDR2 YSLEER. This CDR3 has 15 amino acids. Written as DNA, the CDR3 is TGCGCCAGCAGCCAAGCTAGCGGGGTACCTCTCGAGCAGTACTTC. It specifies CASSQASGVPLEQYF.

This clonotype has just a few counts. The chain carries TRBV11-2 and TRBJ1-4; tentatively, D is TRBD1 (6 bases). CDR1 and CDR2 from the germline V gene are SGHAT and FQNNGV. Between the trimmed V and J ends, which lost 4 bases and 8 bases, there was a span of 20 bases. This CDR3 has 16 residues. In nucleotides, the CDR3 is TGTGCCAGCAGCTCGTCGGACAGAAAAGTTAAGGAAAAACTGTTTTTT. This sequence encodes CASSSSDRKVKEKLFF.